This TCR beta chain was identified in a study of a mutant IDH1 vaccine in newly diagnosed glioma. About the study: Treated patients had a mean age of approximately 40 years and a 62.5% male, roughly 40% female split. Whole-study results and caveats: It seemed that pseudoprogression was not linked to changes in the top peripheral T cell clonotypes.

The table came from immunoSEQ multiplex PCR; TCRdb's copy has only in-frame clones and leaves some out. The table includes tens of thousands of clones, about 81% detected once. Regarding this clone: Its antigen is unknown.

The CDR3 length is 15 residues. V trimming: 3 bases; J trimming: 7 bases; junction bases outside the gene matches: 6. CDR1 SGHDT and CDR2 YYEEEE come from the germline V gene. As to time point: week 47, end of study. Doses comprised 300 ug of mutant IDH1 20-mer peptide each, plus topical imiquimod. The receptor's source is a man aged 40-49 years with glioma. Sequenced here: PBMCs, sampled from a glioma patient whose treatment included an IDH1 peptide vaccine. The gene calls are TRBV5-6 and TRBJ2-7; 14 bases match TRBD2. The CDR3 DNA follows: TGTGCCAGCAGCTACGGACTAGCGGGAGGAGAAGAGCAGTACTTC. It is translated as CASSYGLAGGEEQYF.